The 31 T cell receptor beta chains reported below all come from one sample, sequenced in a study of CD8+ T cells in alopecia areata (dated by TCRdb to the late 2010s). Library method: the immunoSEQ multiplex PCR assay. To provide template for TCR sequencing, every sample had RNA extracted and reverse transcribed into cDNA. TCRdb re-hosts the immuneACCESS table, in-frame sequences only. Its copies lack some clones; in the studies checked, an unresolved V gene accounts for under half of them, and the cause for the rest is not known. This sample holds 100,000 to 150,000 clones; 45% to 65% were observed only once. The top ten clonotypes cover 4.5% to 5.5% of the sample. The sample's time point label, in plain terms: baseline before oral tofacitinib. The specimen comprised CD4+ T cells sorted from blood, sampled at week 0. The receptors derive from a human donor with alopecia areata.

In its sample, this clone was seen a few times. The chain carries TRBV6-5 and TRBJ2-4, with D unresolved. With 2 bases removed from V and 0 bases from J, the gap between germline ends came to 11 bases. The CDR3 runs to 16 residues. CDR1 is MNHEY and CDR2 is SVGAGI in the germline V gene. CDR3 coding DNA: TGTGCCAGCAGTTACGGCACCAAGCTAGCCAAAAACATTCAGTACTTC. Translated: CASSYGTKLAKNIQYF.

This clone was counted a few times. The rearrangement uses TRBV6-5 and TRBJ1-2, with TRBD1 matching over 7 bases. This CDR3 has 16 residues. The germline V gene encodes CDR1 MNHEY and CDR2 SVGAGI. V shed 2 bases, J shed 3 bases, and the junction held 9 bases outside the gene matches. CDR3 coding DNA: TGTGCCAGCAGTTACGCTACTACAGGGGTAGACTATGGCTACACCTTC. It codes for CASSYATTGVDYGYTF.

The CDR3 DNA sequence: TGCGCCAGCAGCTTGGGCTCGACAGGGGGAGAAACTGAAGCTTTCTTT. This translates into CASSLGSTGGETEAFF. The rearrangement links TRBV5-1 to TRBJ1-1; TRBD1 agrees at 9 bases. Germline trimming cut 0 bases from V and 5 bases from J; bases unmatched to any gene: 8. This CDR3 spans 16 amino acids. The germline gives CDR1 SGHRS, CDR2 YFSETQ.

The genes are TRBV7-9 and TRBJ2-1; 10 bases are shared with TRBD1. The CDR3 has 14 amino acids. The V segment lost 6 bases and the J segment 5 bases; nucleotides outside the gene matches: 4. The germline V gene encodes CDR1 SEHNR and CDR2 FQNEAQ (reference sequence). The CDR3 region is CASSRDRGNNEQFF. The CDR3 DNA reads as TGTGCCAGCAGTAGGGACAGGGGTAACAATGAGCAGTTCTTC.

The V gene is TRBV5-6, the J gene TRBJ1-2, with D unclear. Germline values: CDR1 SGHDT, CDR2 YYEEEE. The CDR3 runs 14 residues. The V gene lost 0 bases and the J gene lost 8 bases, with 14 bases spanning the gap. In DNA, the CDR3 is TGTGCCAGCAGCTTGGCCGATGGGCGACGGGGCTACACCTTC. Amino acids: CASSLADGRRGYTF.

V and J are TRBV2 and TRBJ2-5; D is perhaps TRBD1 or TRBD2 (5 bases each). CDR3 length: 13 residues. V gave up 9 bases and J gave up 3 bases, with 14 bases separating them. The germline V gene has CDR1 SNHLY and CDR2 FYNNEI. The CDR3 DNA reads TGTGCCAGTACGACACAGGAGGAAGAGACCCAGTACTTC. This encodes CASTTQEEETQYF.

The gene calls are TRBV5-4 and TRBJ2-3, with TRBD2 matching over 9 bases. Trimming at V came to 4 bases and at J to 3 bases, leaving 9 bases not matched to a gene. CDR3 length: 16 amino acids. Germline values: CDR1 SGHNT, CDR2 YYREEE (reference sequence). CDR3 in DNA: TGTGCCAGCAGCCTATTAGCGGGAGAGGGGACAGATACGCAGTATTTT. This codes for CASSLLAGEGTDTQYF.

This clone appeared once. This chain connects TRBV30 to TRBJ2-5; 8 positions match TRBD2. With V trimmed by 7 bases and J by 2 bases, 15 bases remained unmatched. CDR3 length: 16 residues. Germline V gene lookup returns CDR1 GTSNPN and CDR2 SVGIG (reference sequence). The CDR3: CAFITLAGSIQETQYF. The CDR3 bases are TGTGCCTTCATAACATTAGCGGGGAGCATTCAAGAGACCCAGTACTTC. The variable domain in full, completed from reference TRBV30 and TRBJ2-5, reads SQTIHQWPATLVQPVGSPLSLECTVEGTSNPNLYWYRQAAGRGLQLLFYSVGIGQISSEVPQNLSASRPQDRQFILSSKKLLLSDSGFYLCAFITLAGSIQETQYFGPGTRLLVL.

This sequence joins TRBV2 and TRBJ1-2; D unclear. Per germline, CDR1 SNHLY and CDR2 FYNNEI. V gave up 2 bases and J gave up 4 bases, with 11 bases separating them. This CDR3 contains 14 residues. CDR3: CASSEQQRVYGYTF. The CDR3 coding sequence is TGTGCCAGCAGTGAACAACAGAGGGTCTATGGCTACACCTTC.

The chain combines TRBV2 with TRBJ2-3; TRBD2 aligns across 7 bases. Germline values: CDR1 SNHLY, CDR2 FYNNEI. The CDR3 sequence is 14 residues long. Trimming cost V 7 bases and J 1 base; bases outside gene matches: 5. CDR3 residues: CASNLGLGTDTQYF. The CDR3 nucleotides read TGTGCCAGCAACCTCGGACTAGGCACAGATACGCAGTATTTT.

The V and J genes are TRBV5-1 and TRBJ2-5, with TRBD1 matching over 10 bases. With V trimmed by 5 bases and J by 4 bases, 8 bases remained unmatched. CDR3 length: 15 residues. Looked up from germline, CDR1 is SGHRS and CDR2 is YFSETQ. The chain's CDR3 is CASRSGQGLRETQYF. DNA of the CDR3: TGCGCCAGCAGGTCGGGACAGGGGCTTCGAGAGACCCAGTACTTC. Combining the CDR3 with reference TRBV5-1 and TRBJ2-5 gives the whole variable domain KAGVTQTPRYLIKTRGQQVTLSCSPISGHRSVSWYQQTPGQGLQFLFEYFSETQRNKGNFPGRFSGRQFSNSRSEMNVSTLELGDSALYLCASRSGQGLRETQYFGPGTRLLVL.

CDR3 amino acids: CASSLEGGAETQYF. The DNA for the CDR3 is TGCGCCAGCAGCTTGGAGGGGGGAGCGGAGACCCAGTACTTC. The chain uses TRBV5-1 and TRBJ2-5; D tentatively reads TRBD1 or TRBD2 (6 bases each). Trimming cost V 0 bases and J 5 bases, with 11 bases left between them. The CDR3 covers 14 residues. CDR1 and CDR2 (germline): SGHRS, YFSETQ. Variable domain in full (rest from reference TRBV5-1 and TRBJ2-5): KAGVTQTPRYLIKTRGQQVTLSCSPISGHRSVSWYQQTPGQGLQFLFEYFSETQRNKGNFPGRFSGRQFSNSRSEMNVSTLELGDSALYLCASSLEGGAETQYFGPGTRLLVL.

This clone has more than one count but fewer than ten. The V and J genes are TRBV7-2 and TRBJ2-4; no reliable D call. Trimming took 0 bases from V and 5 from J, leaving 14 bases between them. The length of the CDR3 is 16 residues. Germline CDR1 and CDR2: SGHTA and FQGNSA. The CDR3 nucleotides read TGTGCCAGCAGCTTAGCTTCTCCGTCGGTAGAAAACATTCAGTACTTC. This sequence encodes CASSLASPSVENIQYF.

V is TRBV30 and J is TRBJ2-5; 10 bases are a match to TRBD2. Per germline, CDR1 GTSNPN and CDR2 SVGIG (reference sequence). V was clipped by 3 bases and J by 8 bases; unmatched bases: 9. This CDR3 has 14 residues. The chain's CDR3 is CAWRMTSGSGTQYF. The CDR3 DNA reads TGTGCCTGGAGGATGACTAGCGGGTCGGGTACCCAGTACTTC.

The chain links TRBV6-5 to TRBJ1-5; TRBD1 agrees at 9 bases. Germline V lookup: CDR1 MNHEY, CDR2 SVGAGI. V lost 6 bases, J lost 5 bases, and 5 bases stayed unmatched. CDR3 length: 14 residues. This chain's CDR3 is CASRTGGEYQPQHF. The CDR3 coding sequence is TGTGCCAGCAGGACAGGGGGGGAATATCAGCCCCAGCATTTT.

The J gene is TRBJ2-7, the V gene TRBV7-9; 7 bases map to TRBD1. CDR3 size: 15 residues. CDR1 and CDR2 from the germline V gene are SEHNR and FQNEAQ (reference sequence). V lost 3 bases, J lost 0 bases, and 5 bases stayed unmatched. Here the CDR3 DNA reads TGTGCCAGCAGCTTTTCCGGGACAGCCTCCTACGAGCAGTACTTC. As protein: CASSFSGTASYEQYF.

About this clone itself: Other nucleotide sequences in the sample specify the same CDR3. The rearrangement joins TRBV7-2 to TRBJ2-3, with D unclear. The CDR3 length is 14 residues. The germline V and J ends were trimmed by 2 bases and 0 bases, with 6 bases remaining between them. Germline values: CDR1 SGHTA, CDR2 FQGNSA. CDR3 DNA sequence: TGTGCCAGCAGCTTAAGTCAAAGCACAGATACGCAGTATTTT. Translating gives CASSLSQSTDTQYF.

The chain combines TRBV6-5 with TRBJ2-5; a possible D gene is TRBD2 (5 bases). V was pared by 5 bases and J by 2 bases, with 15 bases between. Germline assignment: CDR1 MNHEY and CDR2 SVGAGI. The CDR3 runs 15 residues. The CDR3 coding sequence is TGTGCCAGCAGTCCCTACCGTCGGACTCAAGAGACCCAGTACTTC. Encoded protein: CASSPYRRTQETQYF.

The chain carries TRBV4-1 and TRBJ1-2; D call uncertain. This CDR3 has 13 residues. Germline CDR1 reads MGHRA; CDR2 reads YSYEKL. Trimming removed 0 bases from V and 6 bases from J, with 8 bases in between. The CDR3 spells CASSQDNTDGYTF. As DNA, the CDR3 is TGCGCCAGCAGCCAAGATAATACGGATGGCTACACCTTC.

V usage is TRBV4-3 and J usage is TRBJ2-3; D remains ambiguous. The CDR3 is made up of 14 amino acids. V gave up 0 bases and J gave up 6 bases, with 10 bases separating them. The V gene's germline CDR1 is LGHNA and CDR2 YSLEER. The CDR3 is CASSQDRRLDTQYF. CDR3 in DNA: TGCGCCAGCAGCCAAGATAGGCGGCTGGATACGCAGTATTTT.

The rearrangement uses TRBV28 and TRBJ1-1, with D maybe TRBD1 (6 bases). Looked up from germline, CDR1 is MDHEN and CDR2 is SYDVKM. This CDR3 is 14 amino acids long. Deletions cut 6 bases from V and 4 bases from J, with 15 bases between. CDR3 sequence: CASRLRGTSTEAFF. CDR3 coding DNA: TGTGCCAGCAGGCTCAGGGGAACGAGCACTGAAGCTTTCTTT.

The chain carries TRBV7-3 and TRBJ2-2, with 8 bases fitting TRBD2. The CDR3 has 15 amino acids. Germline V gene lookup returns CDR1 SGHTA and CDR2 FQGTGA. The V gene end was trimmed by 6 bases and the J gene end by 1 base; junction bases not matched to a gene: 4. CDR3 residues: CASRQGTRNTGELFF. CDR3 coding DNA: TGTGCCAGCAGGCAAGGGACTAGGAACACCGGGGAGCTGTTTTTT.

The rearrangement joins TRBV10-1 to TRBJ2-3, with TRBD1 matching 10 bases. V lost 7 bases and J lost 3; bases outside the gene matches: 10. The CDR3 length is 16 residues. CDR1 is WNHNN, CDR2 SYGVQD, per germline (reference sequence). The CDR3 DNA reads TGCGCCAGCAAAGGCCAGACGGGACAGGGGACAGATACGCAGTATTTT. It yields the protein CASKGQTGQGTDTQYF.

The CDR3 is CASSLVADTEAFF. The CDR3, as DNA: TGCGCCAGCAGCTTGGTGGCGGACACTGAAGCTTTCTTT. The chain uses TRBV5-1 and TRBJ1-1; no reliable D call. In germline, CDR1 is SGHRS, CDR2 YFSETQ. The CDR3 totals 13 residues. Trimming left V 0 bases short and J 3 bases short, with 6 bases between.

The chain joins TRBV25-1 to TRBJ1-4, with a tentative D call TRBD1 (6 bases). Germline-derived CDR1 and CDR2 are MGHDK and SYGVNS. V was cut by 4 bases and J by 7 bases, with 16 bases left in between. This CDR3 region has 15 residues. The CDR3: CASSGSQGRGEKLFF. DNA of the CDR3: TGTGCCAGCAGTGGGTCACAGGGTCGGGGTGAAAAACTGTTTTTT.

This clone was picked up a small number of times. J is TRBJ1-4 and V is TRBV7-9; D is unclear. The CDR3 sequence is 15 residues long. Trimming took off 1 base at V and 5 bases at J, with 11 bases between the two ends. Germline V gives CDR1 SEHNR, CDR2 FQNEAQ (reference sequence). In nucleotides, the CDR3 is TGTGCCAGCAGCTTAGGTCGGAAAAACAATGAAAAACTGTTTTTT. Translated, it gives CASSLGRKNNEKLFF.

The gene calls are TRBV9 and TRBJ2-3; D perhaps matches TRBD1 (6 bases). The CDR3 runs 12 residues. Trimming cost V 4 bases and J 6 bases, with 9 bases left between them. Germline V gene sequence: CDR1 SGDLS, CDR2 YYNGEE. The DNA for the CDR3 is TGTGCCAGCAGCCGACAGGTTGATACGCAGTATTTT. This encodes CASSRQVDTQYF.

This clone has just a few counts. The chain carries TRBV4-2 and TRBJ1-1, with 10 bases that match TRBD1. This CDR3 is built from 16 residues. Germline CDR1 is LGHNA and CDR2 is YNFKEQ. V shed 5 bases and J 6 bases; nucleotides not matched to a gene: 12. CDR3: CASSLKATGGWAEAFF. The DNA of the CDR3 is TGTGCCAGCAGCTTGAAGGCGACAGGGGGCTGGGCTGAAGCTTTCTTT.

V is TRBV5-1 and J is TRBJ1-1; the D gene is possibly TRBD1 (5 bases). V was clipped by 5 bases and J by 1 base, with 12 bases between them. Germline CDR1 reads SGHRS; CDR2 reads YFSETQ. The CDR3 sequence is 14 residues long. CDR3 protein: CASRLRQRNTEAFF. CDR3 DNA: TGCGCCAGCAGGCTCCGACAGAGGAACACTGAAGCTTTCTTT.

This clone was seen a few times. V usage is TRBV29-1 and J usage is TRBJ2-2, with TRBD1 as a possible D gene (5 bases). V dropped 6 bases and J dropped 0 bases, with 11 bases sitting between them. CDR3 length: 14 amino acids. Per the germline V gene, CDR1 is SQVTM and CDR2 is ANQGSEA. CDR3 DNA sequence: TGCAGCGTCCCGACAGCAACGAACACCGGGGAGCTGTTTTTT. It is translated as CSVPTATNTGELFF.

The rearrangement uses TRBV5-6 and TRBJ2-6; 7 bases align to TRBD1. Unmatched junction bases numbered 7, after V lost 3 bases and J lost 7 bases. The CDR3 totals 15 residues. The germline V gene has CDR1 SGHDT and CDR2 YYEEEE. DNA of the CDR3: TGTGCCAGCAGCTCCTTAAGACAGGGTGCCAACGTCCTGACTTTC. Translating it yields CASSSLRQGANVLTF.